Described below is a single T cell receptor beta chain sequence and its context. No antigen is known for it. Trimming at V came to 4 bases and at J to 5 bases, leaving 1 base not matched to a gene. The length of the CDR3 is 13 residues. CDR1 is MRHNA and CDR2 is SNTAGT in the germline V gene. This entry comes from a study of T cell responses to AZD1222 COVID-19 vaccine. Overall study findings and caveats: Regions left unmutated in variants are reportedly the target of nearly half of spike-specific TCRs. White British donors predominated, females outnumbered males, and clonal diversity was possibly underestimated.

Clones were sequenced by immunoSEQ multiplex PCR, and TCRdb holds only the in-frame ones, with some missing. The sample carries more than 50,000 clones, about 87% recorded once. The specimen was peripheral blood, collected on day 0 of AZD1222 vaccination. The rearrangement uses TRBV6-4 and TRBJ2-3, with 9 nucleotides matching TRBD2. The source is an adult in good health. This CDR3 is CASSGSGGDTQYF. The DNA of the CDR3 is TGTGCCAGCAGTGGTAGCGGGGGAGATACGCAGTATTTT.